A selection of T cell receptor beta chains follows, all from one sample in a study of cytomegalovirus exposure and HLA in healthy donors. Sequencing was performed with immunoSEQ multiplex PCR; in TCRdb, only in-frame clones are kept and a portion is missing. The profile shows under 200,000 clones, roughly 78% of them singletons. The sequenced sample was PBMCs. These receptors were collected from a middle-aged man in good health and CMV-seronegative. The CDR3 runs from the conserved cysteine through the conserved F or W. A D gene is named only where the DNA matches it firmly. Size tells how often a clone was seen (once, few, many) or the class of an expanded clone, and some rows leave it out.

len: 17
v_gene: TRBV2
j_gene: TRBJ2-1
abundance: NA
d_gene: TRBD1
CDR3nt: TGTGCCAGCAGTGAAGGCGTGAGACAGGGGGCCTACAATGAGCAGTTCTTC
CDR3aa: CASSEGVRQGAYNEQFF

len: 14
v_gene: TRBV6-5
j_gene: TRBJ2-3
abundance: NA
d_gene: TRBD1
CDR3nt: TGTGCCAGCGGGGACAGCCCTAGCACAGATACGCAGTATTTT
CDR3aa: CASGDSPSTDTQYF

len: 12
v_gene: TRBV6-1
j_gene: TRBJ2-1
abundance: NA
d_gene: NA
CDR3nt: TGTGCCAGCATCAAACCCCGCGATGAGCAGTTCTTC
CDR3aa: CASIKPRDEQFF

len: 17
v_gene: TRBV18
j_gene: TRBJ2-7
abundance: NA
d_gene: TRBD2
CDR3nt: TGTGCCAGCTCACCACCAGCGGCAGCGGGAGGGTCCTACGAGCAGTACTTC
CDR3aa: CASSPPAAAGGSYEQYF

len: 15
v_gene: TRBV27
j_gene: TRBJ2-3
abundance: NA
d_gene: TRBD2
CDR3nt: TGTGCCAGCAAGGGAAGCGGGAGCCATTCAGATACGCAGTATTTT
CDR3aa: CASKGSGSHSDTQYF

len: 14
v_gene: TRBV6-5
j_gene: TRBJ1-1
abundance: few
d_gene: NA
CDR3nt: TGTGCCAGCAGTTACTTTTTGGGGAGCACTGAAGCTTTCTTT
CDR3aa: CASSYFLGSTEAFF

len: 15
v_gene: TRBV7-2
j_gene: TRBJ1-4
abundance: NA
d_gene: NA
CDR3nt: TGTGCCAGCAGCTTAGCCGCTACCAGGGTTGAAAAACTGTTTTTT
CDR3aa: CASSLAATRVEKLFF

len: 14
v_gene: TRBV5-4
j_gene: TRBJ2-1
abundance: NA
d_gene: NA
CDR3nt: TGTGCCAGCAGCTTGGAGAGTCCCTACAATGAGCAGTTCTTC
CDR3aa: CASSLESPYNEQFF

len: 15
v_gene: TRBV5-1
j_gene: TRBJ2-1
abundance: NA
d_gene: TRBD1
CDR3nt: TGCGCCAGCAGACCAGGGGGCGATTTGTTGGATGAGCAGTTCTTC
CDR3aa: CASRPGGDLLDEQFF

len: 14
v_gene: TRBV5-1
j_gene: TRBJ2-7
abundance: NA
d_gene: NA
CDR3nt: TGCGCCAGCAGCTTGGGAGACAGGTCGGGCGAGCAGTACTTC
CDR3aa: CASSLGDRSGEQYF

len: 14
v_gene: TRBV5-4
j_gene: TRBJ2-1
abundance: NA
d_gene: NA
CDR3nt: TGTGCCAGCAGCTTGGCGGGTCTTTACAATGAGCAGTTCTTC
CDR3aa: CASSLAGLYNEQFF

len: 13
v_gene: TRBV5-1
j_gene: TRBJ2-7
abundance: few
d_gene: TRBD2
CDR3nt: TGCGCCAGCAGCCCGCGGACTAGCAACGAGCAGTACTTC
CDR3aa: CASSPRTSNEQYF

len: 15
v_gene: TRBV7-9
j_gene: TRBJ2-5
abundance: NA
d_gene: TRBD2
CDR3nt: TGTTCCAGCAGCTTACGCGGGGGTAGCCGGGAGACCCAGTACTTC
CDR3aa: CSSSLRGGSRETQYF

len: 16
v_gene: TRBV6-1
j_gene: TRBJ1-1
abundance: NA
d_gene: NA
CDR3nt: TGTGCCAGCAGTGATCGGGGAACACCTCTGAACACTGAAGCTTTCTTT
CDR3aa: CASSDRGTPLNTEAFF

len: 14
v_gene: TRBV4-1
j_gene: TRBJ2-5
abundance: NA
d_gene: TRBD1
CDR3nt: TGCGCCAGCAGCCCCGGGACAGTCCAAGAGACCCAGTACTTC
CDR3aa: CASSPGTVQETQYF

len: 17
v_gene: TRBV5-1
j_gene: TRBJ2-7
abundance: NA
d_gene: TRBD2
CDR3nt: TGCGCCAGCAGCTCCGGACTAGCGGGAGGGTATCGGTACGAGCAGTACTTC
CDR3aa: CASSSGLAGGYRYEQYF

len: 13
v_gene: TRBV7-2
j_gene: TRBJ2-1
abundance: NA
d_gene: NA
CDR3nt: TGTGCCAGCAGCTCCCCCTTGTACAATGAGCAGTTCTTC
CDR3aa: CASSSPLYNEQFF

len: 13
v_gene: TRBV7-9
j_gene: TRBJ2-2
abundance: NA
d_gene: NA
CDR3nt: TGTGCCAGCGTCGAGCCGAACACCGGGGAGCTGTTTTTT
CDR3aa: CASVEPNTGELFF

len: 17
v_gene: TRBV11-2
j_gene: TRBJ2-5
abundance: few
d_gene: TRBD2
CDR3nt: TGTGCCAGCAGACCGCAGGCTAGCGGGAGTTGGGGAGAGACCCAGTACTTC
CDR3aa: CASRPQASGSWGETQYF

len: 15
v_gene: TRBV7-6
j_gene: TRBJ2-1
abundance: NA
d_gene: TRBD2
CDR3nt: TGTGCCAGCAGCTTAGAGGGCGGGGGGGTCAATGAGCAGTTCTTC
CDR3aa: CASSLEGGGVNEQFF

len: 14
v_gene: TRBV5-8
j_gene: TRBJ2-7
abundance: NA
d_gene: NA
CDR3nt: TGTGCCAGCAGCGAGGCAGGCCCCGGGGTGAAGCAGTACTTC
CDR3aa: CASSEAGPGVKQYF

len: 13
v_gene: TRBV11-3
j_gene: TRBJ2-5
abundance: NA
d_gene: NA
CDR3nt: TGTGCCAGCAGCTTCTCGAGAGGGGAGACCCAGTACTTC
CDR3aa: CASSFSRGETQYF

len: 15
v_gene: TRBV19
j_gene: TRBJ2-7
abundance: NA
d_gene: TRBD2
CDR3nt: TGTGCCAGTCGCCACCCCAGCGGGGTTTCCTACGAGCAGTACTTC
CDR3aa: CASRHPSGVSYEQYF

len: 14
v_gene: TRBV5-1
j_gene: TRBJ1-4
abundance: NA
d_gene: TRBD1
CDR3nt: TGCGCCAGCAGCTGGGACAGGCCTAATGAAAAACTGTTTTTT
CDR3aa: CASSWDRPNEKLFF

len: 14
v_gene: TRBV2
j_gene: TRBJ1-1
abundance: NA
d_gene: TRBD1
CDR3nt: TGTGCCAGCAGGGAGCAGGGGGGAAGCACTGAAGCTTTCTTT
CDR3aa: CASREQGGSTEAFF

len: 12
v_gene: TRBV6-5
j_gene: TRBJ1-2
abundance: NA
d_gene: NA
CDR3nt: TGTGCCAGCAGTTTTTCAGGGGCCGGCTACACCTTC
CDR3aa: CASSFSGAGYTF

len: 12
v_gene: TRBV29-1
j_gene: TRBJ2-3
abundance: NA
d_gene: TRBD1
CDR3nt: TGCAGCGCCCGGACAGGGGAAGATACGCAGTATTTT
CDR3aa: CSARTGEDTQYF

len: 17
v_gene: TRBV11-2
j_gene: TRBJ2-7
abundance: few
d_gene: TRBD1
CDR3nt: TGTGCCAGCAGCTTAGATCGGGACAGGGTAACCTCCTACGAGCAGTACTTC
CDR3aa: CASSLDRDRVTSYEQYF

len: 19
v_gene: TRBV7-9
j_gene: TRBJ1-4
abundance: many
d_gene: NA
CDR3nt: TGTGCCAGCAGCCCACCCTCCGAGGGGGGGAGAGAGGTGTACGAAAAACTGTTTTTT
CDR3aa: CASSPPSEGGREVYEKLFF

len: 12
v_gene: TRBV7-2
j_gene: TRBJ2-5
abundance: NA
d_gene: NA
CDR3nt: TGTGCCAGCAGCAACAACGTGGAGACCCAGTACTTC
CDR3aa: CASSNNVETQYF

len: 13
v_gene: TRBV5-4
j_gene: TRBJ1-2
abundance: few
d_gene: NA
CDR3nt: TGTGCCAGCAGCGGGGGCGAATGGTATGGCTACACCTTC
CDR3aa: CASSGGEWYGYTF

len: 13
v_gene: TRBV6-5
j_gene: TRBJ1-2
abundance: NA
d_gene: NA
CDR3nt: TGTGCCAGCAGTTATACAGAAACCTATGGCTACACCTTC
CDR3aa: CASSYTETYGYTF

len: 14
v_gene: TRBV18
j_gene: TRBJ1-1
abundance: NA
d_gene: NA
CDR3nt: TGTGCCAGCTCACGCGGGCCGGAGAACACTGAAGCTTTCTTT
CDR3aa: CASSRGPENTEAFF

len: 14
v_gene: TRBV27
j_gene: TRBJ1-2
abundance: NA
d_gene: TRBD1
CDR3nt: TGTGCCAGCGCAGGGGGCGATCTCAGGAATGGCTACACCTTC
CDR3aa: CASAGGDLRNGYTF

len: 17
v_gene: TRBV19
j_gene: TRBJ2-3
abundance: NA
d_gene: TRBD2
CDR3nt: TGTGCCAGTTGGGCCCTCGGACTAGCTCCCAGCACAGATACGCAGTATTTT
CDR3aa: CASWALGLAPSTDTQYF

len: 15
v_gene: TRBV6-1
j_gene: TRBJ1-1
abundance: once
d_gene: NA
CDR3nt: TGTGCCAGCAGCCCCATAGGAGATTTGAACACTGAAGCTTTCTTT
CDR3aa: CASSPIGDLNTEAFF

len: 14
v_gene: TRBV19
j_gene: TRBJ1-2
abundance: NA
d_gene: TRBD1
CDR3nt: TGTGCCAGTAGATCGGCAGGGGGCCTCGGGGGCTACACCTTC
CDR3aa: CASRSAGGLGGYTF

len: 14
v_gene: TRBV28
j_gene: TRBJ2-7
abundance: once
d_gene: TRBD2
CDR3nt: TGTGCCAGCAGGGCTGGACTAGCACGCTACGAGCAGTACTTC
CDR3aa: CASRAGLARYEQYF

len: 14
v_gene: TRBV5-1
j_gene: TRBJ2-7
abundance: NA
d_gene: NA
CDR3nt: TGCGCCAGCAGCGACGACAGGGGAGGGTACGAGCAGTACTTC
CDR3aa: CASSDDRGGYEQYF

len: 17
v_gene: TRBV10-3
j_gene: TRBJ1-4
abundance: once
d_gene: TRBD1
CDR3nt: TGTGCCATCAGTGAAGGGACAGGGGGATCATTCTCCGAAAAACTGTTTTTT
CDR3aa: CAISEGTGGSFSEKLFF

len: 14
v_gene: TRBV5-6
j_gene: TRBJ1-1
abundance: once
d_gene: TRBD1
CDR3nt: TGTGCCAGCAGCAACGGACAGGGGGCTTTTGAAGCTTTCTTT
CDR3aa: CASSNGQGAFEAFF

len: 14
v_gene: TRBV27
j_gene: TRBJ2-5
abundance: NA
d_gene: NA
CDR3nt: TGTGCCAGAGAAGGATCAGCGGGTCGGGAGACCCAGTACTTC
CDR3aa: CAREGSAGRETQYF

len: 16
v_gene: TRBV7-2
j_gene: TRBJ2-3
abundance: once
d_gene: TRBD2
CDR3nt: TGTGCCAGCAGCCGCGGGACTAGCGGTTACACAGATACGCAGTATTTT
CDR3aa: CASSRGTSGYTDTQYF

len: 14
v_gene: TRBV25-1
j_gene: TRBJ2-5
abundance: NA
d_gene: TRBD1
CDR3nt: TGTGCCAGCAGTGAAACAGGGGCTCGGGAGACCCAGTACTTC
CDR3aa: CASSETGARETQYF

len: 14
v_gene: TRBV5-1
j_gene: TRBJ2-2
abundance: NA
d_gene: TRBD2
CDR3nt: TGCGCCAGCGATCCGGGACTAGCGACCGGGGAGCTGTTTTTT
CDR3aa: CASDPGLATGELFF

len: 16
v_gene: TRBV27
j_gene: TRBJ2-3
abundance: NA
d_gene: NA
CDR3nt: TGTGCCAGCAGTTTATTACCGGGAGTAGGTAAAGATACGCAGTATTTT
CDR3aa: CASSLLPGVGKDTQYF

len: 15
v_gene: TRBV6-5
j_gene: TRBJ2-7
abundance: NA
d_gene: NA
CDR3nt: TGTGCCAGCAGTTACTCGAGACAGGCAACCTACGAGCAGTACTTC
CDR3aa: CASSYSRQATYEQYF

len: 14
v_gene: TRBV29-1
j_gene: TRBJ2-2
abundance: NA
d_gene: TRBD2
CDR3nt: TGCAGCGGAACTGGGGCGGGAGTTACCGGGGAGCTGTTTTTT
CDR3aa: CSGTGAGVTGELFF

len: 14
v_gene: TRBV7-2
j_gene: TRBJ2-7
abundance: once
d_gene: NA
CDR3nt: TGTGCCAGCAGCTTGGGAGAGGGTCCCTACGAGCAGTACTTC
CDR3aa: CASSLGEGPYEQYF

len: 12
v_gene: TRBV29-1
j_gene: TRBJ2-5
abundance: NA
d_gene: NA
CDR3nt: TGCAGCGTTCTTCTTACAAAAGAGACCCAGTACTTC
CDR3aa: CSVLLTKETQYF

len: 18
v_gene: TRBV5-1
j_gene: TRBJ2-2
abundance: few
d_gene: NA
CDR3nt: TGCGCCAGCAGCCTACTCAGTGGTATAGCGGTTGGTACCGGGGAGCTGTTTTTT
CDR3aa: CASSLLSGIAVGTGELFF

len: 17
v_gene: TRBV11-3
j_gene: TRBJ2-1
abundance: NA
d_gene: TRBD2
CDR3nt: TGTGCCAGCAGCTCGAGGATGCTAGCGGGAGGGCCCAATGAGCAGTTCTTC
CDR3aa: CASSSRMLAGGPNEQFF

len: 14
v_gene: TRBV30
j_gene: TRBJ2-7
abundance: NA
d_gene: NA
CDR3nt: TGTGCCTGGAGTGTACGGGGGACCTCCTACGAGCAGTACTTC
CDR3aa: CAWSVRGTSYEQYF

len: 15
v_gene: TRBV18
j_gene: TRBJ2-6
abundance: NA
d_gene: NA
CDR3nt: TGTGCCAGCTCACCTTTAGACTCTGGGGCCAACGTCCTGACTTTC
CDR3aa: CASSPLDSGANVLTF

len: 11
v_gene: TRBV14
j_gene: TRBJ2-7
abundance: NA
d_gene: NA
CDR3nt: TGTGCCAGCAGTCACTCCTACGAGCAGTACTTC
CDR3aa: CASSHSYEQYF

len: 15
v_gene: TRBV18
j_gene: TRBJ2-1
abundance: NA
d_gene: NA
CDR3nt: TGTGCCAGCTCACCAGACAGGCAAGTAGCCAATGAGCAGTTCTTC
CDR3aa: CASSPDRQVANEQFF

len: 14
v_gene: TRBV11-2
j_gene: TRBJ2-7
abundance: NA
d_gene: NA
CDR3nt: TGTGCCAGCAGCTTGAGACTAGGGGGCGGGGAGCAGTACTTC
CDR3aa: CASSLRLGGGEQYF

len: 16
v_gene: TRBV21-1
j_gene: TRBJ1-4
abundance: NA
d_gene: NA
CDR3nt: TGTGCCAGCAGCAAAGCGGAGACAGGGGGCAATGAAAAACTGTTTTTT
CDR3aa: CASSKAETGGNEKLFF

len: 16
v_gene: TRBV28
j_gene: TRBJ2-5
abundance: NA
d_gene: TRBD1
CDR3nt: TGTGCCAGCAGAGACGCGGACAGGGGGCGGTGGGAGACCCAGTACTTC
CDR3aa: CASRDADRGRWETQYF

len: 14
v_gene: TRBV19
j_gene: TRBJ1-1
abundance: NA
d_gene: NA
CDR3nt: TGTGCCAGTAGTATTGAACCCCGGGGCACTGAAGCTTTCTTT
CDR3aa: CASSIEPRGTEAFF